This T cell receptor (beta chain) was sequenced in a study of cytomegalovirus exposure and HLA in healthy donors. A multiplex PCR was run with 60 Vbeta primers and 13 Jbeta primers. In the source study's methods: Unique TCR beta chains totaled roughly 79 million in a later count, with roughly 12 million of them shared. Using immunoSEQ multiplex PCR, the repertoire was profiled, and TCRdb retains in-frame clones only, with some absent. D and trimming were read from the DNA, whereas the V and J calls and clone size are those reported in that table. The sample contains around 110,000 clones, roughly three fifths of which appear only once. Per germline, CDR1 PRHDT and CDR2 FYEKMQ (reference sequence). This CDR3 has 16 residues. V was clipped by 5 bases and J by 6 bases; unmatched bases: 12. General observations from the study: Among CMV-associated TCR beta chains, most appeared HLA-restricted in a later analysis. The authors excluded some V segments, including TRBV6-2 and TRBV6-3, as indistinguishable.

As to this clone: Its antigen is undetermined.

This receptor was obtained from a woman between 40 and 50 years old in good health and CMV-seropositive. The chain has TRBV13 and TRBJ2-1; 8 bases match TRBD1. Material: PBMCs. The CDR3, as DNA: TGTGCCAGCAGCCCCACCGGGACAGGTTCTTTCAATGAGCAGTTCTTC. Its protein product is CASSPTGTGSFNEQFF.